The sequence of this T cell receptor (beta chain) was determined in a study of cytomegalovirus exposure and HLA in healthy donors. The PCR made use of 60 Vbeta and 13 Jbeta primers. Produced via immunoSEQ multiplex PCR; TCRdb's table is partial and in-frame only. The data contain 90,000 to 120,000 clones, about 80% of them seen just once; the ten biggest clones take up around 7.8%. V gave up 7 bases and J gave up 1 base, with 7 bases separating them. The CDR3 sequence is 12 residues long. Germline-derived CDR1 and CDR2 are SNHLY and FYNNEI. The chain is built from TRBV2 and TRBJ1-2, with D unclear. This receptor was obtained from a man younger than 40 in good health and CMV-seronegative. The sample comprised PBMCs. The CDR3 protein is CASTIDNYGYTF. For the CDR3, the DNA is TGTGCCAGCACGATAGATAACTATGGCTACACCTTC.